Following are 25 T cell receptor beta chains from one sample sequenced in a study of radiotherapy plus CTLA-4 blockade in lung cancer. Here immunoSEQ multiplex PCR was the method, and the copy in TCRdb shows in-frame clones only, minus some. The table lists approximately 75,000 clones, around 82% of them singletons, with 7.1% in the top ten. Sequences were derived from peripheral blood, sampled from a patient treated with radiotherapy plus ipilimumab. The receptors stem from a human donor with non-small cell lung cancer who had a complete response to radiotherapy plus ipilimumab.

The V gene is TRBV9, the J gene TRBJ2-5; 10 bases match TRBD2. The CDR3 length is 14 residues. Germline V gene sequence: CDR1 SGDLS, CDR2 YYNGEE. V shed 5 bases and J 1 base; nucleotides not matched to a gene: 2. The DNA of the CDR3 is TGTGCCAGCAGTGGACTAGCGGCCCAAGAGACCCAGTACTTC. Translated, it gives CASSGLAAQETQYF.

This clone has only one observation. The chain employs TRBV2 and TRBJ1-2; D gene unclear. Trimming took 1 base from V and 3 from J, leaving 3 bases between them. CDR1 and CDR2 (germline): SNHLY, FYNNEI. The CDR3 is 12 residues long. The CDR3 nucleotides are TGTGCCAGCAGTGAAGTTCACTATGGCTACACCTTC. Its translation: CASSEVHYGYTF.

The chain carries TRBV7-9 and TRBJ1-4; 7 bases agree with TRBD1. Germline V gene lookup returns CDR1 SEHNR and CDR2 FQNEAQ (reference sequence). The CDR3 extends over 16 amino acids. J lost 7 bases, V lost 5 bases, and 13 bases had no gene match. CDR3 protein: CASSLRLDRESEKLFF. The CDR3 region has the DNA TGTGCCAGCAGCCTACGACTTGACAGGGAAAGTGAAAAACTGTTTTTT.

The V and J genes are TRBV18 and TRBJ1-5; D is perhaps TRBD1 (5 bases). The CDR3 covers 15 residues. The V gene lost 3 bases and the J gene lost 3 bases, with 12 bases spanning the gap. Germline V gene data show CDR1 as KGHSH and CDR2 as LQKENI. The CDR3 nucleotides read TGTGCCAGCTCACCGGAGCAGGGATACAATCAGCCCCAGCATTTT. This codes for CASSPEQGYNQPQHF. Looking up the rest from reference TRBV18 and TRBJ1-5 gives the full variable domain: NAGVMQNPRHLVRRRGQEARLRCSPMKGHSHVYWYRQLPEEGLKFMVYLQKENIIDESGMPKERFSAEFPKEGPSILRIQQVVRGDSAAYFCASSPEQGYNQPQHFGDGTRLSIL.

This chain joins TRBV27 and TRBJ2-1; 7 bases line up with TRBD1. This CDR3 is 12 amino acids long. The V segment lost 5 bases and the J segment 8 bases; nucleotides outside the gene matches: 3. In germline, CDR1 is MNHEY, CDR2 SMNVEV (reference sequence). The CDR3 coding sequence is TGTGCCAGCAGTGCACAGGGGTATGAGCAGTTCTTC. Amino acids: CASSAQGYEQFF.

This clone was seen only once. V usage is TRBV14 and J usage is TRBJ2-2; weak D call: TRBD2 (5 bases). Between the trimmed V and J ends, which lost 3 bases and 13 bases, there was a span of 21 bases. The CDR3 has 15 amino acids. Germline lookup yields CDR1 SGHDN and CDR2 FVKESK. CDR3 amino acids: CASSQISSAGPSLFF. In DNA, the CDR3 is TGTGCCAGCAGCCAGATTTCTTCGGCGGGTCCATCGCTGTTTTTT.

The table lists this clone with a count of one. The rearrangement joins TRBV14 to TRBJ2-3; D is uncertain. This CDR3 spans 11 amino acids. Trimming took 3 bases from V and 4 from J, leaving 2 bases between them. CDR1 and CDR2 from the germline V gene are SGHDN and FVKESK. The CDR3 loop is CASSHADTQYF. CDR3 sequence (DNA): TGTGCCAGCAGCCATGCAGATACGCAGTATTTT.

The rearrangement uses TRBV7-2 and TRBJ2-4; 8 positions match TRBD2. Trimming at V came to 6 bases and at J to 5 bases, leaving 6 bases not matched to a gene. The CDR3 totals 14 residues. The V gene's germline CDR1 is SGHTA and CDR2 FQGNSA. The CDR3 loop reads CASRPSGQENIQYF. The CDR3 DNA reads TGTGCCAGCAGGCCTAGCGGGCAAGAAAACATTCAGTACTTC.

The J gene is TRBJ2-3, the V gene TRBV15; D unresolved. The CDR3 contains 12 residues. The germline CDR1 and CDR2 sequences are LNHNV and YYDKDF (reference sequence). With 0 bases removed from V and 8 bases from J, the gap between germline ends came to 6 bases. The CDR3 here is CATSRDRITQYF. DNA of the CDR3: TGTGCCACCAGCAGAGATCGCATTACGCAGTATTTT.

This clone was recorded once. The chain is built from TRBV6-5 and TRBJ1-5; the D is unclear. This CDR3 has 13 residues. The germline gives CDR1 MNHEY, CDR2 SVGAGI. Trimming pared 3 bases from V and 2 bases from J, leaving 5 bases between. The CDR3 nucleotides are TGTGCCAGCAGTTATGGGGGCAATCAGCCCCAGCATTTT. Protein sequence: CASSYGGNQPQHF.

The J gene is TRBJ1-3, the V gene TRBV9, with D hard to call. The CDR3 contains 15 residues. Trimming cost V 0 bases and J 0 bases, with 7 bases left between them. In germline, CDR1 is SGDLS, CDR2 YYNGEE. The CDR3 DNA reads TGTGCCAGCAGCGTAGTAGGAAGCTCTGGAAACACCATATATTTT. Amino acid sequence: CASSVVGSSGNTIYF.

The gene calls are TRBV11-2 and TRBJ2-5; D is ambiguous. The length of the CDR3 is 11 residues. Germline V gene sequence: CDR1 SGHAT, CDR2 FQNNGV. The ends were cut back, 4 bases at V and 5 bases at J, with 5 bases in the middle. The chain's CDR3 is CASSSVETQYF. CDR3 DNA sequence: TGTGCCAGCAGCTCCGTTGAGACCCAGTACTTC.

This clone has a handful of counts. The V and J genes are TRBV18 and TRBJ2-2, with 10 bases that match TRBD1. Germline V gives CDR1 KGHSH, CDR2 LQKENI. The J segment lost 1 base and the V segment lost 2 bases, leaving 7 bases of the junction unmatched. The CDR3 length is 18 residues. CDR3 in DNA: TGTGCCAGCTCACCAACGACAGGGGGCGAACAGAACACCGGGGAGCTGTTTTTT. Its translation is CASSPTTGGEQNTGELFF.

The CDR3 sequence is CASSRDRGNNEQFF. CDR3 DNA: TGTGCCAGCAGTAGGGACAGGGGCAACAATGAGCAGTTCTTC. The chain recombines TRBV2 with TRBJ2-1, with 10 bases that match TRBD1. This CDR3 has 14 amino acids. Germline-derived CDR1 and CDR2 are SNHLY and FYNNEI. V shed 5 bases, J shed 5 bases, and the junction held 3 bases outside the gene matches.

The J gene is TRBJ2-1, the V gene TRBV18; TRBD1 aligns across 7 bases. J gave up 6 bases and V 1 base, and 0 bases lay outside the gene matches. Germline loops: CDR1 KGHSH, CDR2 LQKENI. The CDR3 runs to 13 residues. The CDR3 DNA reads TGTGCCAGCTCACCACGACAGGGCAATGAGCAGTTCTTC. As protein: CASSPRQGNEQFF.

This sequence joins TRBV9 and TRBJ2-3, with D hard to call. With 1 base removed from V and 6 bases from J, the gap between germline ends came to 9 bases. The CDR3 contains 13 residues. Germline lookup yields CDR1 SGDLS and CDR2 YYNGEE. The CDR3 DNA sequence: TGTGCCAGCAGCGTAACGGAGAGGGATACGCAGTATTTT. Translated, it gives CASSVTERDTQYF.

The chain links TRBV5-4 to TRBJ2-5; possibly TRBD1 for D (5 bases). In germline, CDR1 is SGHNT, CDR2 YYREEE (reference sequence). V shed 3 bases and J shed 5 bases, with 17 bases lying between them. The CDR3 sequence is 15 residues long. The CDR3: CASSSAMAGWETQYF. As DNA, the CDR3 is TGTGCCAGCAGCTCTGCTATGGCAGGGTGGGAGACCCAGTACTTC.

The genes are TRBV7-9 and TRBJ2-2, with 7 bases fitting TRBD2. The CDR3 runs 14 residues. Trimming removed 6 bases from V and 4 bases from J; junction bases left unmatched: 5. Per the germline V gene, CDR1 is SEHNR and CDR2 is FQNEAQ (reference sequence). CDR3 sequence: CASSLAEFTGELFF. The DNA of the CDR3 is TGTGCCAGCAGTCTAGCGGAATTCACCGGGGAGCTGTTTTTT.

This clone has more than one count but fewer than ten. The V call is TRBV5-1, the J call TRBJ1-2, with D maybe TRBD1 (5 bases). The CDR3 has 15 residues. In germline, CDR1 is SGHRS, CDR2 YFSETQ. Trimming left V 1 base short and J 0 bases short, with 10 bases between. In DNA form, the CDR3 reads TGCGCCAGCAGCTTGTTGGGACGGACTAACTATGGCTACACCTTC. It specifies CASSLLGRTNYGYTF.

This sequence joins TRBV11-2 and TRBJ1-2, with TRBD1 identical over 8 bases. Germline CDR1 SGHAT, CDR2 FQNNGV. The CDR3 contains 15 residues. The junction had 2 bases not matched to a gene; V was cut back by 0 bases and J by 2 bases. CDR3 in amino acids: CASSLDRQGNYGYTF. The CDR3 DNA reads TGTGCCAGCAGCTTAGATCGACAGGGGAACTATGGCTACACCTTC.

J is TRBJ2-6 and V is TRBV5-1; 7 bases agree with TRBD1. J gave up 0 bases and V 1 base, and 7 bases lay outside the gene matches. The germline CDR1 and CDR2 sequences are SGHRS and YFSETQ. The CDR3 covers 18 residues. CDR3 in DNA: TGCGCCAGCAGCTTGATCGGTTCAGGGGGCTCTGGGGCCAACGTCCTGACTTTC. Residues: CASSLIGSGGSGANVLTF.

V gene TRBV5-1 combines with J gene TRBJ2-2; D perhaps matches TRBD1 (5 bases). This CDR3 contains 14 residues. Germline V CDR1 and CDR2: SGHRS, YFSETQ. V lost 0 bases and J lost 4, with 7 bases in between. This CDR3 is CASSLDRITGELFF. DNA for the CDR3: TGCGCCAGCAGCTTGGACAGGATCACCGGGGAGCTGTTTTTT.

The chain carries TRBV5-3 and TRBJ1-5; D ambiguous. TRBV5-3 is an ORF, and what it does is uncertain. Trimming left V 3 bases short and J 4 bases short, with 5 bases between. There are 12 residues in the CDR3. The CDR3: CARSWKNQPQHF. In DNA form, the CDR3 reads TGTGCCAGAAGCTGGAAGAATCAGCCCCAGCATTTT.

The chain is built from TRBV27 and TRBJ1-1, with D possibly TRBD1 on 6 matching bases. The ends were cut back, 5 bases at V and 1 base at J, with 17 bases in the middle. Looked up from germline, CDR1 is MNHEY and CDR2 is SMNVEV (reference sequence). There are 16 residues in the CDR3. CDR3 DNA: TGTGCCAGCAGTCCGCCCGGGGGGCTGAGGAACACTGAAGCTTTCTTT. This encodes CASSPPGGLRNTEAFF.

The chain couples TRBV18 to TRBJ2-7; D call uncertain. V was cut by 2 bases and J by 3 bases, with 14 bases left in between. This CDR3 has 15 amino acids. Germline V gives CDR1 KGHSH, CDR2 LQKENI. CDR3 sequence: CASSPFGGTFYEQYF. In DNA, the CDR3 is TGTGCCAGCTCACCATTCGGCGGAACCTTCTACGAGCAGTACTTC.